In this sample, the clone carrying this T cell receptor beta chain turned up a few times. This entry belongs to a study of quantifying T cell responses using KT2 cells. Study at large: TCR alpha and beta constant-region primers primed reverse transcription of RNA.

Germline-derived CDR1 and CDR2 are SGHTA and FQGNSA. V shed 8 bases, J shed 4 bases, and the junction held 11 bases outside the gene matches. The CDR3 runs 15 residues. Each cDNA got a UMI-containing oligo ligated at its 3' end. An equimolar mix of RC1.1 and RC1.2 primed the beta chain across TRBC1 and TRBC2. TCRdb used MiXCR to reprocess the UMI-ligation and nested PCR reads, holding one entry per CDR3 protein. The data show 40,000 to 55,000 distinct CDR3 sequences, about 9.9% seen once. The sequence was collected from a human donor. Sequenced sample: PBMCs spiked with cells of the T cell clone KT2. V is TRBV7-2 and J is TRBJ2-1; 7 bases are shared with TRBD2. The CDR3 protein is CASGRATPNYNEQFF. CDR3 in DNA: TGTGCCAGCGGGAGGGCCACTCCAAATTACAATGAGCAGTTCTTC.